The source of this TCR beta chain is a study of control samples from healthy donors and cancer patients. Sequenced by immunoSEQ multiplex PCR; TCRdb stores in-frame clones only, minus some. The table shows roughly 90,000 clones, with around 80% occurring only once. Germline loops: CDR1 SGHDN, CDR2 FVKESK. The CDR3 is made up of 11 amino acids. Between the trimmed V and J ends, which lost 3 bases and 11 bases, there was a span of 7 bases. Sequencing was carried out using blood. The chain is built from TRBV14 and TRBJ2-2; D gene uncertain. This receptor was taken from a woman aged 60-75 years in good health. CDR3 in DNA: TGTGCCAGCAGCCAGAATATAGAGCTGTTTTTT. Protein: CASSQNIELFF.